This TCR beta chain was documented in a study of blood T cell repertoires in COVID-19. Study background: COVID-19 samples from acute and convalescent phases originated in the United States, Italy and Spain. From T cells, B-cell-depleted T cells, or PBMCs came the material, which was cDNA or gDNA.

V lost 1 base, J lost 1 base, and 8 bases lay in between. The CDR3 spans 15 residues. Germline CDR1 reads SEHNR; CDR2 reads FQNEAQ (reference sequence). Profiling relied on immunoSEQ multiplex PCR, and the TCRdb table lists in-frame clones only, not all of them. The sample contains some 260,000 clones, around 88% of which appear only once. The source material was peripheral blood. The rearrangement links TRBV7-9 to TRBJ2-1; unclear D gene. This clonotype originated in a woman in her twenties or thirties with COVID-19, enrolled during active disease. CDR3 in amino acids: CASSLVSDSYNEQFF. DNA for the CDR3: TGTGCCAGCAGCTTAGTTTCAGATTCCTACAATGAGCAGTTCTTC.